What follows are 23 T cell receptor beta chains derived from one specimen sequenced in a study of control samples from healthy donors and cancer patients. This table comes from immunoSEQ multiplex PCR, and its TCRdb copy is limited to in-frame clones, with some not included. This sample has tens of thousands of clones, with around 89% found just once. The sample comprised blood. Source of these receptors: a woman aged 70 to 79 in good health.

This chain connects TRBV29-1 to TRBJ2-1, with TRBD2 matching 7 bases. The CDR3 is 12 amino acids. Germline trimming cut 1 base from V and 6 bases from J; bases unmatched to any gene: 0. Per germline, CDR1 SQVTM and CDR2 ANQGSEA. In nucleotides, the CDR3 is TGCAGCGTTGAAGGGGGGGGCAATGAGCAGTTCTTC. Amino acids: CSVEGGGNEQFF.

The chain joins TRBV12-3 or TRBV12-4 to TRBJ1-5; D is possibly TRBD1 (5 bases). With 4 bases removed from V and 3 bases from J, the gap between germline ends came to 7 bases. The CDR3 totals 13 residues. CDR3 DNA sequence: TGTGCCAGCAGTTGGGGCCTCAATCAGCCCCAGCATTTT. This gives the protein CASSWGLNQPQHF.

The chain carries TRBV7-2 and TRBJ2-3, with TRBD2 matching 14 bases. J lost 1 base, V lost 3 bases, and 3 bases had no gene match. The CDR3 contains 17 residues. Germline lookup yields CDR1 SGHTA and CDR2 FQGNSA. CDR3 coding DNA: TGTGCCAGCAGCTTCTTGGGACTAGCGGGGGGCACAGATACGCAGTATTTT. Protein: CASSFLGLAGGTDTQYF.

This chain connects TRBV6-2 or TRBV6-3 to TRBJ2-2, with unresolved D. V lost 2 bases, J lost 4 bases, and 20 bases lay in between. Germline assignment: CDR1 MNHEY and CDR2 SVGEGT. This CDR3 region has 18 residues. Here the CDR3 reads CASSYHHGRQSLTGELFF. CDR3 DNA sequence: TGTGCCAGCAGTTACCATCACGGACGTCAAAGCCTCACCGGGGAGCTGTTTTTT.

Written as DNA, the CDR3 is TGTGCCACCAGCAGAGATTCCGGGGATAGCTCCTATGGCTACACCTTC. Its translation is CATSRDSGDSSYGYTF. The genes are TRBV15 and TRBJ1-2; D remains unclear. Germline V CDR1 and CDR2: LNHNV, YYDKDF (reference sequence). The CDR3 is made up of 16 amino acids. Trimming shortened V by 0 bases and J by 4 bases, and 15 bases separated the two germline ends.

This clone was detected a few times. The genes are TRBV7-8 and TRBJ2-6; D is ambiguous. The V gene's germline CDR1 is SGHVS and CDR2 FQNEAQ. This CDR3 is 14 amino acids long. V lost 7 bases and J lost 4, with 11 bases in between. CDR3 in amino acids: CASIPPSGANVLTF. CDR3 nucleotides: TGTGCCAGCATCCCACCCAGCGGGGCCAACGTCCTGACTTTC.

V and J are TRBV6-2 or TRBV6-3 and TRBJ2-7; the D is unclear. The germline V and J ends were trimmed by 2 bases and 5 bases, with 16 bases remaining between them. Germline V gene data show CDR1 as MNHEY and CDR2 as SVGEGT. CDR3 length equals 15 residues. The CDR3 sequence: CASSYLSGQFNEQYF. The CDR3, as DNA: TGTGCCAGCAGTTACCTAAGTGGGCAGTTTAACGAGCAGTACTTC.

This clone came up once. The CDR3 region has the DNA TGTGCCAGCAGCTTGTTCAGGACCGACACAGATACGCAGTATTTT. It encodes CASSLFRTDTDTQYF. V and J are TRBV5-6 and TRBJ2-3, with no clear D. Per germline, CDR1 SGHDT and CDR2 YYEEEE. This CDR3 contains 15 residues. Trimming cost V 1 base and J 2 bases, with 11 bases left between them.

J is TRBJ1-5 and V is TRBV28; D is perhaps TRBD1 (6 bases). Trimming cost V 3 bases and J 9 bases, with 15 bases left between them. Looked up from germline, CDR1 is MDHEN and CDR2 is SYDVKM. This CDR3 has 14 amino acids. Here the CDR3 DNA reads TGTGCCAGCAGTTTCCAAAGGGGGATAATGCCCCAGCATTTT. It codes for CASSFQRGIMPQHF.

The chain carries TRBV30 and TRBJ1-2; D is undetermined. The V end was cut by 0 bases, the J end by 8 bases, with 10 bases between. This CDR3 region has 12 residues. Germline V gene sequence: CDR1 GTSNPN, CDR2 SVGIG (reference sequence). As DNA, the CDR3 is TGTGCCTGGAGTGTACAAAGTGGCGGCTACACCTTC. Translation: CAWSVQSGGYTF.

The rearrangement links TRBV27 to TRBJ2-3, with TRBD2 identical over 9 bases. This CDR3 contains 17 residues. J was trimmed by 4 bases and V by 1 base; bases with no gene match: 9. CDR1 and CDR2 from the germline V gene are MNHEY and SMNVEV (reference sequence). Here the CDR3 reads CASSLWGSGSTSDTQYF. Here the CDR3 DNA reads TGTGCCAGCAGTTTATGGGGTAGCGGGAGTACATCAGATACGCAGTATTTT.

The V and J genes are TRBV19 and TRBJ1-1; 8 bases match TRBD1. J was trimmed by 0 bases and V by 6 bases; bases with no gene match: 6. This CDR3 contains 15 residues. Germline V gives CDR1 LNHDA, CDR2 SQIVND (reference sequence). CDR3 bases: TGTGCCAGTAGACCCGGACAGGGAATGAACACTGAAGCTTTCTTT. Its translation: CASRPGQGMNTEAFF. The full variable domain, its missing parts supplied by reference TRBV19 and TRBJ1-1, is DGGITQSPKYLFRKEGQNVTLSCEQNLNHDAMYWYRQDPGQGLRLIYYSQIVNDFQKGDIAEGYSVSREKKESFPLTVTSAQKNPTAFYLCASRPGQGMNTEAFFGQGTRLTVV.

The gene calls are TRBV11-3 and TRBJ1-1; TRBD1 might be the D (5 bases). The CDR3 has 13 amino acids. Germline CDR1 and CDR2: SGHNT and YENEEA. With 5 bases removed from V and 3 bases from J, the gap between germline ends came to 10 bases. CDR3 sequence reads: CASSLQAHTEAFF. CDR3 DNA sequence: TGTGCCAGCAGCCTACAGGCCCACACTGAAGCTTTCTTT.

V gene TRBV14 combines with J gene TRBJ2-3; 8 nucleotides align to TRBD1. Germline CDR1 SGHDN, CDR2 FVKESK. J gave up 5 bases and V 3 bases, and 16 bases lay outside the gene matches. The CDR3 has 18 amino acids. This CDR3 is CASSHGTDRAITGDTQYF. The DNA of the CDR3 is TGTGCCAGCAGCCACGGAACGGACAGGGCGATCACTGGAGATACGCAGTATTTT.

This chain uses TRBV10-3 with TRBJ1-2, with D unclear. Germline values: CDR1 ENHRY, CDR2 SYGVKD. The CDR3 is made up of 13 amino acids. V lost 3 bases and J 7 bases, leaving 12 bases between the germline ends. In DNA, the CDR3 is TGTGCCATCAGTGACAGTACCTCGGGTGGCTACACCTTC. Translated, it gives CAISDSTSGGYTF.

Only one count was recorded for this clone. CDR3 region: CASSPPGLMNTEAFF. In DNA, the CDR3 is TGTGCCAGCAGCCCTCCCGGACTTATGAACACTGAAGCTTTCTTT. V and J are TRBV3-1 (or the pseudogene TRBV3-2) and TRBJ1-1; no reliable D call. V was pared by 4 bases and J by 0 bases, with 12 bases between. In germline, CDR1 is LGHDT, CDR2 YNNKEL (reference sequence). The CDR3 runs to 15 residues.

The chain carries TRBV19 and TRBJ1-1, with unresolved D. Germline assignment: CDR1 LNHDA and CDR2 SQIVND (reference sequence). Trimming cost V 1 base and J 1 base, with 4 bases left between them. The CDR3 is 13 residues long. The CDR3 DNA reads as TGTGCCAGTAGTATAGGGAGGAACACTGAAGCTTTCTTT. Its protein is CASSIGRNTEAFF. The complete variable domain, with remaining parts taken from reference TRBV19 and TRBJ1-1, reads DGGITQSPKYLFRKEGQNVTLSCEQNLNHDAMYWYRQDPGQGLRLIYYSQIVNDFQKGDIAEGYSVSREKKESFPLTVTSAQKNPTAFYLCASSIGRNTEAFFGQGTRLTVV.

The sample holds one count of this clone. V usage is TRBV18 and J usage is TRBJ1-6; D call uncertain. The V gene's germline CDR1 is KGHSH and CDR2 LQKENI. Trimming took off 5 bases at V and 9 bases at J, with 11 bases between the two ends. The length of the CDR3 is 13 residues. The DNA of the CDR3 is TGTGCCAGCTCATGGCAGCGGGCTTCACCCCTCCACTTT. This codes for CASSWQRASPLHF.

This chain connects TRBV27 to TRBJ2-1, with 11 bases lining up with TRBD1. The trim removed 5 bases at V and 0 bases at J, leaving 9 bases unmatched. The CDR3 runs 18 residues. Germline V gene lookup returns CDR1 MNHEY and CDR2 SMNVEV (reference sequence). CDR3 nucleotide sequence: TGTGCCAGCAGTCCTCCGGGACAGGGGGTCATCTCCTACAATGAGCAGTTCTTC. Protein product: CASSPPGQGVISYNEQFF.

The chain carries TRBV18 and TRBJ2-5, with D possibly called TRBD1 or TRBD2 (5 bases each). Germline CDR1 reads KGHSH; CDR2 reads LQKENI. V was trimmed by 8 bases and J by 7 bases, leaving 14 bases between them. The CDR3 length is 12 residues. The chain's CDR3 is CASDLVGGTQYF. As DNA, the CDR3 is TGTGCCAGCGACCTGGTTGGGGGGACCCAGTACTTC. Variable domain in full (rest from reference TRBV18 and TRBJ2-5): NAGVMQNPRHLVRRRGQEARLRCSPMKGHSHVYWYRQLPEEGLKFMVYLQKENIIDESGMPKERFSAEFPKEGPSILRIQQVVRGDSAAYFCASDLVGGTQYFGPGTRLLVL.

This chain uses TRBV7-8 with TRBJ2-1, with 7 bases that match TRBD1. V shed 6 bases, J shed 4 bases, and the junction held 12 bases outside the gene matches. CDR1 SGHVS and CDR2 FQNEAQ come from the germline V gene. The CDR3 totals 16 residues. CDR3 protein: CASRKRRDSKYNEQFF. The CDR3 DNA reads as TGTGCCAGCAGAAAACGCCGGGACAGCAAATACAATGAGCAGTTCTTC.

This chain joins TRBV2 and TRBJ1-5, with D unclear. The CDR3 runs 12 residues. Germline CDR1 and CDR2: SNHLY and FYNNEI. Trimming shortened V by 7 bases and J by 4 bases, and 8 bases separated the two germline ends. CDR3 loop: CASTLGNQPQHF. CDR3 bases: TGTGCCAGCACCCTCGGGAATCAGCCCCAGCATTTT.

V and J are TRBV4-3 and TRBJ2-1; no clear D. Germline-derived CDR1 and CDR2 are LGHNA and YSLEER. The germline V and J ends were trimmed by 1 base and 7 bases, with 8 bases remaining between them. This CDR3 has 13 residues. As DNA, the CDR3 is TGCGCCAGCAGCCAAGGCGGCCAGAATGAGCAGTTCTTC. The encoded protein is CASSQGGQNEQFF.